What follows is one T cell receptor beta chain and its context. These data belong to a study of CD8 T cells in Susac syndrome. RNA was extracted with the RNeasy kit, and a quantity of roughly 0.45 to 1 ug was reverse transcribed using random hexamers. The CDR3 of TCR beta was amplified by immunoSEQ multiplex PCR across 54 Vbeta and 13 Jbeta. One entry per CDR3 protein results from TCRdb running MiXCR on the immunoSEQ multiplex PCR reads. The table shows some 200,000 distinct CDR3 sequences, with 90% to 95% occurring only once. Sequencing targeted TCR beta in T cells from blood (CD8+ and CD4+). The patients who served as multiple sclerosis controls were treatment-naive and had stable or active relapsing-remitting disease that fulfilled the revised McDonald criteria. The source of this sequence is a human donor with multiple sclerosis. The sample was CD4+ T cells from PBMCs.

In DNA, the CDR3 is TGTGCCAGCTCACCACGGGACAAGAACAATGAGCAGTTCTTC. Its protein is CASSPRDKNNEQFF. The chain employs TRBV18 and TRBJ2-1; D is possibly TRBD1 (6 bases). Germline values: CDR1 KGHSH, CDR2 LQKENI. With 1 base removed from V and 5 bases from J, the gap between germline ends came to 9 bases. The CDR3 has 14 residues.